The clone carrying this T cell receptor (beta chain) was counted at least ten times. This CDR3 comprises 13 residues. The germline V and J ends were trimmed by 0 bases and 3 bases, with 0 bases remaining between them. Germline V gene lookup returns CDR1 MNHEY and CDR2 SVGEGT. The data are from a study of human T cells and chemical hapten exposure. Overall study context: The study patch tested 0.01% DPC on the upper back and read results at 6 days.

Authors' processing steps: Sequenced samples showed a median of roughly 99,000 TCRs each, with counts running from roughly 23,000 to 700,000. TCRdb fed the RACE reads into MiXCR, producing one record per CDR3 protein. For this entry, the V and J calls and clone size follow TCRdb and not the study's own pipeline. Of 70,000 or so distinct CDR3 sequences detected, over 8.5% appear once; the ten largest clones hold about 1.5%. The time point was: patch test 3, about 24 weeks after DPC sensitization. Treatment reported: therapeutic diphenylcyclopropenone sensitization with weekly scalp DPC. The TCR sequence derives from a woman in her 50s with alopecia areata. Some clones in this sample may be carry-over from other donors' samples. The chain links TRBV6-2 or TRBV6-3 to TRBJ2-6; D uncertain. Source: whole blood, taken in connection with sensitization to the hapten diphenylcyclopropenone (DPC). This CDR3 reads CASSYSGANVLTF. CDR3 DNA sequence: TGTGCCAGCAGTTACTCTGGGGCCAACGTCCTGACTTTC.